This passage covers 17 T cell receptor beta chains from one sample sequenced in a study of T cell responses to AZD1222 COVID-19 vaccine. Profiled with immunoSEQ multiplex PCR; TCRdb holds only in-frame clones, not every one. The repertoire includes roughly 66,000 clones, around 83% of them detected once, and roughly 6.6% sits in the top ten. Material: peripheral blood, obtained on day 0 of AZD1222 vaccination. These receptor sequences come from an adult in good health.

By sample fraction, this clone is large. This chain links TRBV5-6 with TRBJ2-7; TRBD1 aligns across 8 bases. This CDR3 is built from 16 residues. Germline assignment: CDR1 SGHDT and CDR2 YYEEEE. Trimming removed 4 bases from V and 5 bases from J; junction bases left unmatched: 14. The CDR3 nucleotides read TGTGCCAGCAGCCTACCCGGACAGGGTAGCGAAAACGAGCAGTACTTC. It yields the protein CASSLPGQGSENEQYF.

The chain carries TRBV5-4 and TRBJ2-7, with D unclear. This CDR3 comprises 13 residues. Germline-derived CDR1 and CDR2 are SGHNT and YYREEE (reference sequence). With 3 bases removed from V and 3 bases from J, the gap between germline ends came to 10 bases. The DNA of the CDR3 is TGTGCCAGCAGCTGGGCAGGTGTCTACGAGCAGTACTTC. Its translation is CASSWAGVYEQYF.

By share, this clone ranks as medium-sized. V and J are TRBV7-6 and TRBJ2-5; D might be TRBD2 (6 bases). V was pared by 7 bases and J by 0 bases, with 15 bases between. The CDR3 spans 15 residues. Germline values: CDR1 SGHVS, CDR2 FNYEAQ. The CDR3 sequence: CASIVTAGYQETQYF. CDR3 nucleotides: TGTGCCAGCATCGTTACTGCGGGGTACCAAGAGACCCAGTACTTC.

The chain links TRBV30 to TRBJ1-3, with TRBD1 identical over 8 bases. The CDR3 contains 16 residues. Germline V gives CDR1 GTSNPN, CDR2 SVGIG (reference sequence). J was trimmed by 0 bases and V by 2 bases; bases with no gene match: 6. The DNA for the CDR3 is TGTGCCTGGAGTCCAGGGACAGGCGACTCTGGAAACACCATATATTTT. It is translated as CAWSPGTGDSGNTIYF.

In this sample, this clone turned up once. The chain has TRBV7-2 and TRBJ2-7, with D perhaps TRBD2 (6 bases). There are 16 residues in the CDR3. Germline V gene lookup returns CDR1 SGHTA and CDR2 FQGNSA. V was trimmed by 5 bases and J by 0 bases, leaving 17 bases between them. This CDR3 is CASSASLAVGSYEQYF. DNA for the CDR3: TGTGCCAGCAGCGCCTCCTTAGCGGTTGGCTCCTACGAGCAGTACTTC.

The gene calls are TRBV3-1 (or the pseudogene TRBV3-2) and TRBJ2-5; maybe TRBD2 (7 bases). V was shortened by 2 bases and J by 3 bases, with 13 bases between the two germline ends. Germline V gene sequence: CDR1 LGHDT, CDR2 YNNKEL (reference sequence). The CDR3 extends over 15 amino acids. CDR3: CASSQSGGSEETQYF. In DNA, the CDR3 is TGTGCCAGCAGCCAATCGGGGGGCTCGGAAGAGACCCAGTACTTC.

The chain joins TRBV7-2 to TRBJ2-7, with D possibly being TRBD1 (5 bases). Trimming pared 6 bases from V and 1 base from J, leaving 10 bases between. The CDR3 sequence is 13 residues long. The germline V gene has CDR1 SGHTA and CDR2 FQGNSA. In nucleotides, the CDR3 is TGTGCCAGCAGACCCGGACATTCCTACGAGCAGTACTTC. It is translated as CASRPGHSYEQYF.

V and J are TRBV5-1 and TRBJ1-3; 7 nucleotides line up with TRBD1. Unmatched junction bases numbered 4, after V lost 1 base and J lost 0 bases. CDR3 size: 16 residues. Germline CDR1 is SGHRS and CDR2 is YFSETQ. The CDR3 bases are TGCGCCAGCAGCTTGACAGGGGAGCTCTCTGGAAACACCATATATTTT. It is translated as CASSLTGELSGNTIYF. Complete variable domain (other parts from reference TRBV5-1 and TRBJ1-3): KAGVTQTPRYLIKTRGQQVTLSCSPISGHRSVSWYQQTPGQGLQFLFEYFSETQRNKGNFPGRFSGRQFSNSRSEMNVSTLELGDSALYLCASSLTGELSGNTIYFGEGSWLTVV.

This clone was recorded only once. The genes are TRBV4-2 and TRBJ2-7; 9 positions agree with TRBD2. The junction had 5 bases not matched to a gene; V was cut back by 0 bases and J by 2 bases. Germline V gene sequence: CDR1 LGHNA, CDR2 YNFKEQ. This CDR3 region has 16 residues. CDR3 sequence: CASSQDATSGPYEQYF. The CDR3 bases are TGTGCCAGCAGCCAAGACGCGACTAGCGGCCCCTACGAGCAGTACTTC.

The rearrangement joins TRBV12-3 or TRBV12-4 to TRBJ1-5, with D possibly matching TRBD1 (5 bases). The CDR3 consists of 12 residues. Trimming took off 9 bases at V and 7 bases at J, with 13 bases between the two ends. The CDR3 protein is CASGGVRQPQHF. In nucleotides, the CDR3 is TGTGCCAGTGGGGGTGTTAGACAGCCCCAGCATTTT.

The rearrangement joins TRBV5-5 to TRBJ2-1; 8 bases fit TRBD1. From germline, CDR1 is SGHKS and CDR2 YYEKEE (reference sequence). The J segment lost 4 bases and the V segment lost 2 bases, leaving 11 bases of the junction unmatched. The CDR3 totals 17 residues. The CDR3 region has the DNA TGTGCCAGCAGCTTCCGGGACAGGATTCCGGCTTACAATGAGCAGTTCTTC. It encodes CASSFRDRIPAYNEQFF.

V and J are TRBV5-1 and TRBJ1-5; no definite D call. V shed 0 bases and J shed 5 bases, with 6 bases lying between them. This CDR3 has 13 residues. CDR1 and CDR2 from the germline V gene are SGHRS and YFSETQ. In nucleotides, the CDR3 is TGCGCCAGCAGCTTGGTTCCAGATCAGCCCCAGCATTTT. Its translation is CASSLVPDQPQHF.

The CDR3 region has the DNA TGTGCCAGCAGTCCGGCGGGCAGGGCTGGAAACACCATATATTTT. Its translation: CASSPAGRAGNTIYF. The chain employs TRBV5-6 and TRBJ1-3; D might be TRBD1 (5 bases). The V gene lost 5 bases and the J gene lost 2 bases, with 14 bases spanning the gap. This CDR3 is 15 amino acids long. CDR1 is SGHDT and CDR2 is YYEEEE in the germline V gene.

This clone was picked up a small number of times. The chain joins TRBV6-1 to TRBJ2-7, with D maybe TRBD2 (5 bases). The V gene lost 3 bases and the J gene lost 3 bases, with 18 bases spanning the gap. This CDR3 contains 16 residues. Germline CDR1 MNHNS, CDR2 SASEGT. The DNA of the CDR3 is TGTGCCAGCAGTGAGCGATCCGGGCCCGAGGGCTACGAGCAGTACTTC. Protein sequence: CASSERSGPEGYEQYF.

The chain recombines TRBV30 with TRBJ2-7, with 7 bases identical to TRBD1. The germline gives CDR1 GTSNPN, CDR2 SVGIG (reference sequence). Trimming took 0 bases from V and 6 from J; bases not matched to a gene: 11. This CDR3 region has 15 residues. Here the CDR3 reads CAWSVLGPGGPEQYF. The CDR3 DNA is TGTGCCTGGAGTGTACTTGGACCAGGGGGTCCCGAGCAGTACTTC. Full variable domain (outside the CDR3, taken from reference TRBV30 and TRBJ2-7): SQTIHQWPATLVQPVGSPLSLECTVEGTSNPNLYWYRQAAGRGLQLLFYSVGIGQISSEVPQNLSASRPQDRQFILSSKKLLLSDSGFYLCAWSVLGPGGPEQYFGPGTRLTVT.

The V call is TRBV30, the J call TRBJ1-4; D is unresolved. Germline V CDR1 and CDR2: GTSNPN, SVGIG (reference sequence). This CDR3 has 13 residues. V lost 4 bases and J 3 bases, leaving 9 bases between the germline ends. DNA for the CDR3: TGTGCCTGGAAGAGGGTTGCTAATGAAAAACTGTTTTTT. Translation: CAWKRVANEKLFF.

The V call is TRBV19, the J call TRBJ1-1; D unresolved. Trimming took 8 bases from V and 4 from J, leaving 14 bases between them. The CDR3 totals 13 residues. Germline V gives CDR1 LNHDA, CDR2 SQIVND (reference sequence). The CDR3 DNA follows: TGTGCCAGTCGATTCGGGGATCTCACTGAAGCTTTCTTT. Protein sequence: CASRFGDLTEAFF. Full variable domain (outside the CDR3, taken from reference TRBV19 and TRBJ1-1): DGGITQSPKYLFRKEGQNVTLSCEQNLNHDAMYWYRQDPGQGLRLIYYSQIVNDFQKGDIAEGYSVSREKKESFPLTVTSAQKNPTAFYLCASRFGDLTEAFFGQGTRLTVV.